This is a list of T cell receptor beta chains from one sample in a study of CD4 T cells in relation to SARS-CoV-2 and coronaviruses. Which antigens these TCRs recognize remains unknown. TCRdb's table, derived via immunoSEQ multiplex PCR, lists solely in-frame clones and lacks some. The sample records 20,000 or so clones, roughly 78% being singletons. The sequenced material came from CD4+ T cells from PBMCs, cultured in vitro. The receptors here all came from a human donor in good health. CDR3s include the opening cysteine and the closing phenylalanine or tryptophan. Size is stated for part of the rows, as once, few or many counts, or as a class when the clone is expanded.

TRBV5-5	TRBJ1-1	-	CASSLAGQLNTEAFF
TRBV5-6	TRBJ1-5	-	CASSNRASREPQHF
TRBV5-1	TRBJ2-7	once	CASSRGTGGLEQYF
TRBV10-3	TRBJ1-2	-	CAISDDGLGLGTF
TRBV12-3/TRBV12-4	TRBJ1-2	-	CASSLQGNYGYTF
TRBV19	TRBJ2-1	-	CASQNWGLDEQFF
TRBV5-6	TRBJ1-5	-	CASSSRQGLNQPQHF
TRBV15	TRBJ2-3	-	CATSRVMSVGTDTQYF
TRBV24-1	TRBJ2-7	-	CATSDPGQGAYEQYF
TRBV4-2	TRBJ2-2	-	CASSQGALAGGHAGELFF
TRBV5-5	TRBJ2-1	-	CASSFLSRGGNEQFF
TRBV24-1	TRBJ2-5	-	CATSDRTFYQETQYF
TRBV7-8	TRBJ1-5	-	CASSATGSNQPQHF
TRBV5-8	TRBJ2-1	-	CASSWVPYNEQFF
TRBV6-1	TRBJ2-5	-	CASSELGTSLETQYF
TRBV7-9	TRBJ1-1	few	CASSFDDTEAFF
TRBV5-1	TRBJ2-1	few	CASSLPMPTYNEQFF
TRBV28	TRBJ1-1	-	CASSFGVRDTEAFF
TRBV5-6	TRBJ1-4	-	CASSLAGTDEKLFF
TRBV9	TRBJ2-1	-	CASSERQDNEQFF
TRBV5-4	TRBJ2-6	once	CASSRTGTGANVLTF
TRBV7-2	TRBJ2-1	-	CASSRNGLAVSYNEQFF
TRBV10-1	TRBJ2-1	once	CASSDQPNEQFF
TRBV9	TRBJ1-1	few	CASSPQGQMNTEAFF
TRBV5-5	TRBJ2-7	-	CASTQRGTAYEQYF
TRBV24-1	TRBJ2-1	few	CATSVPPQNGGLHNEQFF
TRBV23-1	TRBJ2-1	-	CASTRLDQCNEQFF
TRBV30	TRBJ1-2	-	CAWSASVTEGYTF
TRBV5-6	TRBJ1-2	-	CASSSGDRAHGYTF
TRBV7-8	TRBJ2-1	once	CASSSLYNEQFF
TRBV19	TRBJ1-2	-	CASSIDHRDPSYGYTF
TRBV5-6	TRBJ2-3	-	CASSQGAGVADTQYF
TRBV6-5	TRBJ2-5	once	CASSFHPRTRQETQYF
TRBV7-2	TRBJ1-1	-	CASSFTLDRYDSRATEAFF
TRBV4-2	TRBJ1-5	-	CASSRLQGEPQHF
TRBV20-1	TRBJ1-3	-	CSASPGAPGNTIYF
TRBV30	TRBJ2-3	-	CAWIHLGLDTQYF
TRBV4-2	TRBJ1-1	few	CASSQVAPNTEAFF
TRBV4-2	TRBJ2-1	-	CASSQDRWGQTGADNEQFF
TRBV7-3	TRBJ2-2	few	CASSYRDAGTGELFF
TRBV3-1/TRBV3-2	TRBJ1-5	-	CASSQHRENQPQHF
TRBV5-1	TRBJ1-1	-	CASSPDRSPEAFF
TRBV5-6	TRBJ2-7	-	CASSRGQGPNSYEQYF
TRBV5-1	TRBJ1-5	-	CASSLGGTGGDQPQHF
TRBV5-1	TRBJ2-1	-	CASSLALSSYNEQFF
TRBV19	TRBJ2-1	-	CASSPQGTYNEQFF
TRBV24-1	TRBJ2-5	-	CATSDGNLQETQYF
TRBV7-2	TRBJ2-2	once	CASSLTGGTGELFF
TRBV7-9	TRBJ2-1	-	CASSLKQGFNEQFF
TRBV28	TRBJ1-1	-	CASSGGQLFEAFF